The present entry profiles one TCR beta chain with its context. What it binds is not known. J lost 6 bases, V lost 6 bases, and 0 bases had no gene match. The CDR3 runs to 11 residues. CDR1 SNHLY and CDR2 FYNNEI come from the germline V gene. The PCR had 60 Vbeta and 13 Jbeta primers. Clones were read by immunoSEQ multiplex PCR, and TCRdb kept only the in-frame ones, dropping some. The data show about 200,000 clones, roughly 79% seen once. These data originate in a study of cytomegalovirus exposure and HLA in healthy donors. Whole-study results and caveats: An analysis was carried out at a later point. It showed that HLA-associated TCR beta chains were more clonally expanded than equally common non-associated chains. A cluster of highly shared sequence variants was likely a sequencing artifact.

Each of the donors was a healthy bone marrow donor. This chain joins TRBV2 and TRBJ1-2; 8 nucleotides agree with TRBD1. This sequence was found in a man in his thirties or forties in good health and CMV-seronegative. Sample: PBMCs. The CDR3 DNA reads TGTGCCAGCAGGACAGGGGATGGCTACACCTTC. Amino acid sequence: CASRTGDGYTF.